What follows are 18 T cell receptor beta chains derived from one specimen sequenced in a study of T cells in Graves' hyperthyroidism and ophthalmopathy. From RNA transcripts, TCR beta CDR3 regions were amplified. HTBI primers were the set used in a first-round RT-PCR of the TCR CDR3. TCRdb itself ran the multiplex PCR reads through MiXCR, one entry per CDR3 protein. This sample yields 450,000 to 700,000 distinct CDR3 sequences, of which 35% to 55% are seen a single time; 15% to 20% belongs to the top ten. Sequencing was performed on peripheral blood or thyroid tissue (not recorded which). The receptors shown here come from an adult woman with Graves' disease, either hyperthyroidism or ophthalmopathy (not recorded which).

At least ten counts were recorded for this clonotype. This chain links TRBV5-1 with TRBJ1-1; D is ambiguous. The germline V and J ends were trimmed by 3 bases and 3 bases, with 12 bases remaining between them. The CDR3 contains 14 residues. Germline V gene data show CDR1 as SGHRS and CDR2 as YFSETQ. CDR3 loop: CASSSGQRYTEAFF. CDR3 nucleotides: TGCGCCAGCAGCTCAGGTCAGAGGTACACTGAAGCTTTCTTT.

The chain joins TRBV29-1 to TRBJ1-2; D gene ambiguous. This CDR3 has 12 residues. V dropped 4 bases and J dropped 2 bases, with 8 bases sitting between them. Germline V CDR1 and CDR2: SQVTM, ANQGSEA. DNA of the CDR3: TGCAGCGTTGTATCTAGGAACTATGGCTACACCTTC. This encodes CSVVSRNYGYTF.

This clonotype was seen at least ten times. The genes are TRBV10-3 and TRBJ1-2; possible D gene TRBD1, 5 bases. This CDR3 has 13 amino acids. Germline values: CDR1 ENHRY, CDR2 SYGVKD. Trimming left V 10 bases short and J 3 bases short, with 15 bases between. The CDR3 reads CASGTVGHYGYTF. DNA of the CDR3: TGTGCCAGCGGGACGGTCGGCCACTATGGCTACACCTTC.

The chain couples TRBV10-3 to TRBJ2-3; 10 positions match TRBD1. The CDR3 is 15 amino acids. Trimming took 4 bases from V and 2 from J; bases not matched to a gene: 3. Germline V gives CDR1 ENHRY, CDR2 SYGVKD. The CDR3 DNA reads TGTGCCATCAGTGGGGACAGGGGACTCACAGATACGCAGTATTTT. Protein product: CAISGDRGLTDTQYF.

Of note for this clonotype: A read error may account for a junction end that differs from germline. This rearrangement joins TRBV5-1 to TRBJ2-7; the D is unclear. The CDR3 has 13 residues. Germline loops: CDR1 SGHRS, CDR2 YFSETQ. CDR3 protein: CASSPYVGYEQYF. The DNA for the CDR3 is TGTGCCAGCAGCCCGTACGTTGGGTACGAGCAGTACTTC.

This clonotype was seen a few times. This sequence joins TRBV27 and TRBJ1-2; 7 nucleotides line up with TRBD1. The CDR3 totals 16 residues. Germline CDR1 reads MNHEY; CDR2 reads SMNVEV (reference sequence). The V segment lost 2 bases and the J segment 5 bases; nucleotides outside the gene matches: 11. The CDR3 protein is CASSLRIQGPLYGYTF. CDR3 nucleotide sequence: TGTGCCAGCAGTTTAAGGATACAGGGGCCCCTTTATGGCTACACCTTC.

On this clonotype: The limits of the CDR3 on the DNA are not certain, so only TCRdb's listed CDR3 is given. The chain employs TRBV20-1 and TRBJ2-2. In germline, CDR1 is DFQATT, CDR2 SNEGSKA (reference sequence). The CDR3 has 15 amino acids, counting both end residues. The CDR3 loop is CSARAPIGSSGSCFF.

The rearrangement uses TRBV20-1 and TRBJ2-5, with D perhaps matching TRBD2 (5 bases). V was pared by 5 bases and J by 2 bases, with 9 bases between. CDR3 size: 12 residues. Germline V lookup: CDR1 DFQATT, CDR2 SNEGSKA (reference sequence). The chain's CDR3 is CSASSRQETQYF. The DNA of the CDR3 is TGCAGTGCTTCTAGCAGACAAGAGACCCAGTACTTC.

This clonotype was detected many times. The rearrangement links TRBV27 to TRBJ1-5, with 11 nucleotides matching TRBD1. V lost 4 bases, J lost 5 bases, and 1 base stayed unmatched. The V gene's germline CDR1 is MNHEY and CDR2 SMNVEV (reference sequence). CDR3 size: 14 residues. DNA for the CDR3: TGTGCCAGCAGTTGGGACAGGGGGTATCAGCCCCAGCATTTT. As protein: CASSWDRGYQPQHF.

The V gene is TRBV4-1, the J gene TRBJ2-5, with 9 bases aligning to TRBD2. Germline CDR1 MGHRA, CDR2 YSYEKL. This CDR3 region has 17 residues. V lost 2 bases to trimming and J lost 5 bases; unmatched junction nucleotides: 12. The CDR3 bases are TGCGCCAGCAGCCAACTAGGGGCTAGCGGGAAATCGGAGACCCAGTACTTC. Translation gives CASSQLGASGKSETQYF.

This clonotype has at least ten counts. The CDR3 DNA is TGCGCCAGCAGCTTAGCTCCCCCCGACGAGCAGTACTTC. Translating gives CASSLAPPDEQYF. The chain couples TRBV5-1 to TRBJ2-7; no clear D. The CDR3 consists of 13 residues. V lost 2 bases and J lost 5, with 11 bases in between. Germline V gene data show CDR1 as SGHRS and CDR2 as YFSETQ.

The table lists this clonotype with many counts. The rearrangement uses TRBV5-1 and TRBJ2-2, with D uncertain. This CDR3 spans 15 amino acids. Trimming removed 0 bases from V and 6 bases from J, with 12 bases in between. Looked up from germline, CDR1 is SGHRS and CDR2 is YFSETQ. The CDR3 region is CASSLGAFKAGELFF. CDR3 in DNA: TGCGCCAGCAGCTTGGGTGCGTTCAAGGCCGGGGAGCTGTTTTTT. Full variable domain (outside the CDR3, taken from reference TRBV5-1 and TRBJ2-2): KAGVTQTPRYLIKTRGQQVTLSCSPISGHRSVSWYQQTPGQGLQFLFEYFSETQRNKGNFPGRFSGRQFSNSRSEMNVSTLELGDSALYLCASSLGAFKAGELFFGEGSRLTVL.

Worth noting for this clonotype: One end of the junction does not line up with germline, which may come from a read error. This chain uses TRBV6-5 with TRBJ1-2, with a tentative D call TRBD1 (6 bases). The CDR3 covers 14 residues. From germline, CDR1 is MNHEY and CDR2 SVGAGI. The CDR3 is CANSYSGGASGYTF. CDR3 sequence (DNA): TGTGCCAACAGTTACTCGGGGGGGGCTTCTGGCTACACCTTC.

The chain recombines TRBV7-3 with TRBJ1-5; 7 positions match TRBD1. Germline lookup yields CDR1 SGHTA and CDR2 FQGTGA. With 5 bases clipped from V and 7 bases from J, the junction kept 8 bases outside the gene matches. The CDR3 loop spans 14 amino acids. As DNA, the CDR3 is TGTGCCAGCAGCCTACAGGGGAATTACCAGCCCCAGCATTTT. Its translation is CASSLQGNYQPQHF.

This rearrangement joins TRBV7-2 to TRBJ1-1, with D hard to call. Germline V gives CDR1 SGHTA, CDR2 FQGNSA. Trimming left V 6 bases short and J 10 bases short, with 12 bases between. This CDR3 is built from 11 residues. The CDR3 here is CASRPPAGAFF. CDR3 in DNA: TGTGCCAGCAGACCGCCGGCTGGAGCTTTCTTT.

The genes are TRBV10-3 and TRBJ1-5; no reliable D call. V gave up 7 bases and J gave up 3 bases, with 10 bases separating them. The CDR3 totals 13 residues. The germline V gene encodes CDR1 ENHRY and CDR2 SYGVKD. In DNA, the CDR3 is TGTGCCATCAAGTTATCGGACAATCAGCCCCAGCATTTT. Translation gives CAIKLSDNQPQHF.

This clonotype was detected many times. The CDR3 sequence: CASSVGFGTEAFF. CDR3 bases: TGTGCCAGCAGCGTAGGCTTTGGGACTGAAGCTTTCTTT. The rearrangement joins TRBV9 to TRBJ1-1, with no clear D. V was pared by 0 bases and J by 5 bases, with 8 bases between. Per germline, CDR1 SGDLS and CDR2 YYNGEE. This CDR3 spans 13 amino acids.

The chain joins TRBV6-5 to TRBJ1-6; no firm D call. This CDR3 is 13 amino acids long. V was cut by 7 bases and J by 9 bases, with 13 bases left in between. The germline V gene encodes CDR1 MNHEY and CDR2 SVGAGI. CDR3 region: CASKPDGGSPLHF. In DNA form, the CDR3 reads TGTGCCAGCAAACCGGACGGTGGTTCACCCCTCCACTTT.